The clone carrying this T cell receptor beta chain occurred a few times. Its antigen is unknown. TCRdb passed the reads through MiXCR, listing each CDR3 protein once. The sample yields roughly 600,000 distinct CDR3 sequences, less than 25% seen once. The CDR3 runs 17 residues. The germline gives CDR1 SNHLY, CDR2 FYNNEI. The V and J ends lost 2 bases and 0 bases respectively, with 16 bases between them. The data stem from a study of T cell repertoires in cytomegalovirus infection. At the level of the study: An indication of both CMV infection and matching HLA type came from public TCR beta signatures.

Study conclusions and caveats: Ex vivo responses were dominated by HLA-C-restricted CMV-specific TCR beta clonotypes.

The chain couples TRBV2 to TRBJ1-1, with D tentatively TRBD1 (5 bases). This TCR was sampled from a human donor in good health (CMV status not recorded). Some clones in this sample may be carry-over from other donors' samples. The sample taken for sequencing was CD8+ T cells from PBMCs. The CDR3 region has the DNA TGTGCCAGCAGTGAATTTGTGAGGGGTCTTATGAACACTGAAGCTTTCTTT. It codes for CASSEFVRGLMNTEAFF.